What follows are 2 T cell receptor beta chains derived from one specimen sequenced in a study of T-cell memory formation after mild COVID-19. TCRdb called the 5' RACE reads again in MiXCR, with one record for every CDR3 protein. The data show about 350,000 distinct CDR3 sequences, with roughly an eighth seen just once and about 20% held by the top ten. The sequencing input was PBMCs or a T cell subset sorted from them (not recorded which). The receptors derive from a man in his late teens or twenties who had mild COVID-19 (a few samples of this study predate the infection). Cell type and time point are not known.

The V gene is TRBV5-5, the J gene TRBJ1-2; TRBD1 agrees at 9 bases. Germline lookup yields CDR1 SGHKS and CDR2 YYEKEE (reference sequence). The CDR3 covers 15 residues. With V trimmed by 6 bases and J by 6 bases, 12 bases remained unmatched. Here the CDR3 DNA reads TGTGCCAGCAATCCGGGACAGGGAAGATGGGATGGCTACACCTTC. The encoded protein is CASNPGQGRWDGYTF. Full variable domain (rest looked up from reference TRBV5-5 and TRBJ1-2): DAGVTQSPTHLIKTRGQQVTLRCSPISGHKSVSWYQQVLGQGPQFIFQYYEKEERGRGNFPDRFSARQFPNYSSELNVNALLLGDSALYLCASNPGQGRWDGYTFGSGTRLTVV.

This clonotype was counted a few times. V and J are TRBV30 and TRBJ1-2; D call uncertain. The CDR3 extends over 14 amino acids. Germline lookup yields CDR1 GTSNPN and CDR2 SVGIG (reference sequence). The V gene lost 0 bases and the J gene lost 8 bases, with 16 bases spanning the gap. CDR3 in amino acids: CAWSVFSDAEGYTF. Here the CDR3 DNA reads TGTGCCTGGAGTGTATTCTCAGACGCGGAAGGCTACACCTTC.